The source of this T cell receptor beta chain is a study of post-analysis software for immune sequencing data. V was trimmed by 4 bases and J by 2 bases, leaving 8 bases between them. This CDR3 contains 13 residues. This clonotype was seen more than once but under ten times. As yet, its antigen is unknown. The library was made from cDNA and included unique molecular identifiers. TCRdb recomputed calls from the PCR reads with MiXCR, one row per CDR3 protein. Of 450,000 to 700,000 distinct CDR3 sequences in the sample, 44% were seen once. Regarding the study as a whole: Patients carried roughly 5 TRBV segments more frequently than controls did, and TRBV5-6, TRBV5-1 and TRBV20-1 were among them.

What was sequenced was blood. This receptor was identified in a girl aged 10-17 years with multiple sclerosis. This sequence joins TRBV12-3 or TRBV12-4 and TRBJ1-2; D is unresolved. Here the CDR3 reads CASSSTQNYGYTF. CDR3 sequence (DNA): TGTGCCAGCAGTTCGACGCAAAACTATGGCTACACCTTC.